Presented here are 5 T cell receptor beta chains from one specimen sequenced in a study of OX40 agonist ivuxolimab in advanced cancers. Generated by immunoSEQ multiplex PCR, the TCRdb table keeps only in-frame clones and is missing some. Altogether fewer than 85,000 clones are present, approximately 90% being singletons, with the ten largest covering roughly 2.4%. The material sequenced was CD4+ or CD8+ T cells sorted from blood, taken in a trial of the OX40 agonist ivuxolimab. The receptor set was obtained from an adult with an advanced solid tumor such as melanoma, head and neck, liver or kidney cancer.

About this clone itself: In the same sample, other DNA sequences code for this CDR3. This rearrangement joins TRBV7-9 to TRBJ1-1, with D possibly being TRBD1 (5 bases). V was cut by 5 bases and J by 4 bases, with 20 bases left in between. The CDR3 consists of 16 residues. CDR1 and CDR2 (germline): SEHNR, FQNEAQ (reference sequence). The CDR3 nucleotides are TGTGCCAGCAGCCATTACCGGGACCCCCTGGGCACTGAAGCTTTCTTT. It yields the protein CASSHYRDPLGTEAFF.

V usage is TRBV18 and J usage is TRBJ2-2; TRBD2 might be the D (6 bases). V was cut by 2 bases and J by 1 base, with 14 bases left in between. This CDR3 has 17 amino acids. Germline lookup yields CDR1 KGHSH and CDR2 LQKENI. The CDR3 DNA follows: TGTGCCAGCTCACCATCGGCGCGACTAGTGAACACCGGGGAGCTGTTTTTT. This sequence encodes CASSPSARLVNTGELFF.

The J gene is TRBJ1-1, the V gene TRBV5-4; D is possibly TRBD1 (5 bases). V lost 4 bases and J lost 11, with 18 bases in between. The germline V gene has CDR1 SGHNT and CDR2 YYREEE (reference sequence). The CDR3 runs 13 residues. DNA for the CDR3: TGTGCCAGCAGCCCCGGCAGGGCCCGGGCGGCTTTCTTT. Translated: CASSPGRARAAFF.

J is TRBJ2-2 and V is TRBV7-3; D unresolved. V gave up 2 bases and J gave up 9 bases, with 7 bases separating them. The CDR3 is 12 residues long. The germline gives CDR1 SGHTA, CDR2 FQGTGA. In DNA, the CDR3 is TGTGCCAGCAGCTTATCCGGGCGGGAGCTGTTTTTT. It encodes CASSLSGRELFF. Full variable domain (outside the CDR3, taken from reference TRBV7-3 and TRBJ2-2): GAGVSQTPSNKVTEKGKYVELRCDPISGHTALYWYRQSLGQGPEFLIYFQGTGAADDSGLPNDRFFAVRPEGSVSTLKIQRTERGDSAVYLCASSLSGRELFFGEGSRLTVL.

This chain uses TRBV6-6 with TRBJ1-3; D ambiguous. Trimming took 6 bases from V and 0 from J, leaving 6 bases between them. The V gene's germline CDR1 is MNHNY and CDR2 SVGAGI (reference sequence). The CDR3 has 13 amino acids. The CDR3 here is CASRTLSGNTIYF. Here the CDR3 DNA reads TGTGCCAGCAGAACTCTCTCTGGAAACACCATATATTTT.